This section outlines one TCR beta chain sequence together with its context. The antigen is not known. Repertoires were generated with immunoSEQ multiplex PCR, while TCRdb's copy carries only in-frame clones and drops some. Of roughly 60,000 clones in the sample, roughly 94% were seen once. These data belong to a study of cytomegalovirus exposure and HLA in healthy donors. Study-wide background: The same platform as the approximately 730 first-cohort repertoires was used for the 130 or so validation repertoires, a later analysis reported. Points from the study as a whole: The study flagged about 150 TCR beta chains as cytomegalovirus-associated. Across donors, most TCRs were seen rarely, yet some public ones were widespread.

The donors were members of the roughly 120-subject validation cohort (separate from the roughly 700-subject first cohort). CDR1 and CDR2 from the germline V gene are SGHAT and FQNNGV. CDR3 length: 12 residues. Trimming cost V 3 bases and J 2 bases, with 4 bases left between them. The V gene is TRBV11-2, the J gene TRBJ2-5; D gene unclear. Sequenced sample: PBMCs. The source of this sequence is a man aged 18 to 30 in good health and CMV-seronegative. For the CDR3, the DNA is TGTGCCAGCAGCTTCGGGCAAGAGACCCAGTACTTC. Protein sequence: CASSFGQETQYF.